These T cell receptor beta chains were read from a single sample in a study of T cells in localized non-small cell lung cancer. This table comes from immunoSEQ multiplex PCR, and its TCRdb copy is limited to in-frame clones, with some not included. The repertoire includes about 78,000 clones, 84% of them detected once, and approximately 2.8% sits in the top ten. The sequencing used peripheral blood, collected before any cancer treatment. The receptor set was obtained from a man aged 40 to 70 with stage I lung adenocarcinoma. CDR3s include the opening cysteine and the closing phenylalanine or tryptophan. A D gene is named only where the DNA matches it firmly.

TRBV9	TRBJ2-5	13	.	TGTGCCAGCAGCGTAGGTATCCAAGAGACCCAGTACTTC	CASSVGIQETQYF
TRBV2	TRBJ1-5	15	.	TGTGCCAGCAGTGGAAGACAGAATAGCAATCAGCCCCAGCATTTT	CASSGRQNSNQPQHF
TRBV27	TRBJ2-2	15	.	TGTGCCAGCAGTTTATCCGGATATAACACCGGGGAGCTGTTTTTT	CASSLSGYNTGELFF
TRBV19	TRBJ1-2	15	TRBD1	TGTGCCAGTAGTAACACAGGGGGCGACGCCTATGGCTACACCTTC	CASSNTGGDAYGYTF
TRBV7-2	TRBJ2-5	15	TRBD2	TGTGCCAGCAGCCCGCTAGCGGGGAATCAAGAGACCCAGTACTTC	CASSPLAGNQETQYF
TRBV7-9	TRBJ1-2	12	.	TGTGCCAGCTCCTCGGGTCCGTATGGCTACACCTTC	CASSSGPYGYTF
TRBV7-8	TRBJ2-5	15	.	TGTGCCAGCAGCCCCCAGGGGGGGCATCAAGAGACCCAGTACTTC	CASSPQGGHQETQYF
TRBV11-2	TRBJ1-6	13	.	TGTGCCAGCAGCACAGGACTTAATTCACCCCTCCACTTT	CASSTGLNSPLHF
TRBV18	TRBJ1-3	18	.	TGTGCCAGCTCACCTCTTAAGGGACAACTGGGAACGGGAAACACCATATATTTT	CASSPLKGQLGTGNTIYF
TRBV7-9	TRBJ1-1	13	.	TGTGCCAGCAGCTCGACAGAGAACACTGAAGCTTTCTTT	CASSSTENTEAFF